Listed below are T cell receptor beta chains from one sample, sequenced in a study of tumor-infiltrating lymphocytes in glioblastoma multiforme. TCRdb analysed the multiplex PCR reads with MiXCR anew, one entry per CDR3 protein. The sample holds about 9,600 distinct CDR3 sequences, about 66% seen once. The specimen sequenced was brain tumor tissue. These receptors all stem from a male donor with glioblastoma. The conserved cysteine and the conserved F or W are not part of the CDR3 here. Fields, in order: J gene, V gene, CDR3 protein.

TRBJ1-1 TRBV7-3 ASSLNRRTEAF
TRBJ2-4 TRBV20-1 SARDPGRGILKAQNIQY
TRBJ2-1 TRBV10-3 AVSEGGTPRNEQF
TRBJ2-5 TRBV11-3 ASSSGRHETQY
TRBJ2-1 TRBV11-2 ACSLDRGNEKF
TRBJ2-1 TRBV20-1 GVFDRDRGLYEQF
TRBJ2-4 TRBV10-3 AIIPSGWAKNIQY
TRBJ2-7 TRBV4-2 ASSQDEGASYEQY
TRBJ1-5 TRBV6-1 ASSEATGNQPQH
TRBJ1-2 TRBV7-9 ASSLIRKGGYGYT
TRBJ1-2 TRBV6-5 ASNSQTTRGNLNYGYT
TRBJ1-4 TRBV28 ASSAGGSTNEKLF
TRBJ2-7 TRBV20-1 SARLGQSYEQY
TRBJ1-6 TRBV5-4 ASSESGRSYNSPLH
TRBJ2-7 TRBV10-3 AISESGGPYEQY
TRBJ2-1 TRBV20-1 SDCRPGLAGRNEQF
TRBJ1-5 TRBV4-1 ASSQTGTVSNQPQH
TRBJ1-5 TRBV20-1 GARAPEVDQPQR
TRBJ2-3 TRBV4-1 ASSPRSSGRGTDTQY
TRBJ2-1 TRBV5-5 ASSAPGGSNNEQF
TRBJ2-2 TRBV11-2 ASSHGLDTGELF
TRBJ2-5 TRBV6-1 ASSGGIQETQY
TRBJ1-1 TRBV10-3 AIRGGVSGGTEAF